The clone carrying this T cell receptor beta chain occurred a few times. Its antigen is not identified. The PCR was carried out with 60 Vbeta primers and 13 Jbeta primers. The assay was immunoSEQ multiplex PCR, and TCRdb's table has in-frame clones only and misses some. The sample consists of approximately 210,000 clones, roughly 80% of them appearing once. The CDR3 loop spans 12 amino acids. J gave up 6 bases and V 7 bases, and 4 bases lay outside the gene matches. Germline V CDR1 and CDR2: WSHSY, SAAADI. The data are from a study of cytomegalovirus exposure and HLA in healthy donors. Background on the study: Researchers found that about four fifths of around 400 genotyped donors fell within the Caucasian-associated ancestry cluster. Study findings and constraints: According to an earlier analysis, most TCR beta V segments yielded productive rearrangements about 90% or about 30% of the time. TCR beta sequences numbering fewer than 20,000 were associated with HLA alleles at 0.05 false discovery rate in a later analysis. Associated with cytomegalovirus, according to the listing, were 150 to 200 TCR beta chains.

The sample consisted of PBMCs. The J gene is TRBJ2-7, the V gene TRBV10-2, with 9 bases aligning to TRBD2. This clonotype was obtained from a man between 35 and 55 years old in good health and CMV-seropositive. The CDR3 spells CASTAGGIEQYV. Here the CDR3 DNA reads TGCGCCAGCACGGCGGGAGGGATCGAGCAGTACGTC.